The 32 T cell receptor beta chains below all came from one sample that was sequenced in a study of immune characteristics of hereditary and idiopathic chronic pancreatitis. Clones were sequenced by immunoSEQ multiplex PCR, and TCRdb holds only the in-frame ones, with some missing. Found here are about 9,400 clones, roughly 83% of them singletons; the top ten hold over 12%. The pancreas tissue came from patients undergoing total pancreatectomy with islet autotransplantation. Sequencing input: pancreas tissue with idiopathic chronic pancreatitis. The receptors stem from a human donor with chronic pancreatitis.

The chain couples TRBV7-9 to TRBJ2-3; D unresolved. The CDR3 extends over 12 amino acids. Per germline, CDR1 SEHNR and CDR2 FQNEAQ (reference sequence). Trimming shortened V by 1 base and J by 3 bases, and 2 bases separated the two germline ends. The CDR3 sequence is CASSLGTDTQYF. CDR3 coding DNA: TGTGCCAGCAGCTTAGGGACAGATACGCAGTATTTT.

The genes are TRBV4-2 and TRBJ1-2; D gene unclear. Trimming removed 4 bases from V and 2 bases from J, with 14 bases in between. In germline, CDR1 is LGHNA, CDR2 YNFKEQ. This CDR3 contains 15 residues. CDR3 protein: CASSPGAQENYGYTF. In nucleotides, the CDR3 is TGTGCCAGCAGCCCCGGAGCGCAGGAGAACTATGGCTACACCTTC.

This clone came up once. The CDR3 is CASSQERVAGGHNEQFF. CDR3 DNA sequence: TGCGCCAGCAGCCAAGAGCGGGTAGCGGGGGGGCACAATGAGCAGTTCTTC. This chain joins TRBV4-1 and TRBJ2-1; 11 bases align to TRBD2. V trimming: 0 bases; J trimming: 5 bases; junction bases outside the gene matches: 6. The germline gives CDR1 MGHRA, CDR2 YSYEKL. CDR3 length: 17 residues.

The chain has TRBV7-9 and TRBJ2-2; D is tentatively TRBD1 or TRBD2 (5 bases each). The V gene lost 1 base and the J gene lost 7 bases, with 13 bases spanning the gap. This CDR3 has 15 amino acids. Germline V lookup: CDR1 SEHNR, CDR2 FQNEAQ (reference sequence). The CDR3 region is CASSLVGTADGELFF. CDR3 nucleotide sequence: TGTGCCAGCAGCTTAGTGGGGACGGCAGACGGGGAGCTGTTTTTT.

The chain links TRBV2 to TRBJ2-5; D gene unclear. Germline values: CDR1 SNHLY, CDR2 FYNNEI. This CDR3 contains 12 residues. Deletions cut 3 bases from V and 0 bases from J, with 2 bases between. The CDR3 sequence: CASSDDQETQYF. For the CDR3, the DNA is TGTGCCAGCAGTGATGACCAAGAGACCCAGTACTTC.

The J gene is TRBJ2-3, the V gene TRBV5-4; TRBD1 matches 8 bases. This CDR3 contains 15 residues. Germline values: CDR1 SGHNT, CDR2 YYREEE (reference sequence). The trim removed 4 bases at V and 5 bases at J, leaving 9 bases unmatched. CDR3 in DNA: TGTGCCAGCAGCGATCAGACAGGGGTGATAGATACGCAGTATTTT. It translates to CASSDQTGVIDTQYF. The whole variable domain, filled in from reference TRBV5-4 and TRBJ2-3, reads ETGVTQSPTHLIKTRGQQVTLRCSSQSGHNTVSWYQQALGQGPQFIFQYYREEENGRGNFPPRFSGLQFPNYSSELNVNALELDDSALYLCASSDQTGVIDTQYFGPGTRLTVL.

This clone was detected a few times. The V gene is TRBV7-9, the J gene TRBJ2-5; possibly TRBD2 for D (6 bases). The germline V and J ends were trimmed by 5 bases and 4 bases, with 17 bases remaining between them. There are 15 residues in the CDR3. Per the germline V gene, CDR1 is SEHNR and CDR2 is FQNEAQ (reference sequence). CDR3 sequence reads: CASSLGLLHGETQYF. DNA of the CDR3: TGTGCCAGCAGCCTGGGACTTCTTCATGGAGAGACCCAGTACTTC.

This chain connects TRBV19 to TRBJ2-1; no reliable D call. Looked up from germline, CDR1 is LNHDA and CDR2 is SQIVND (reference sequence). The CDR3 is 16 residues long. Trimming stripped 4 bases from V and 7 bases from J, with 20 bases between. The CDR3, as DNA: TGTGCCAGTAGTAGACCGGACGCTCCACGCAGGAATGAGCAGTTCTTC. It encodes CASSRPDAPRRNEQFF.

The chain joins TRBV5-6 to TRBJ2-7; D is perhaps TRBD2 (5 bases). V was trimmed by 4 bases and J by 4 bases, leaving 12 bases between them. CDR3 length: 13 residues. Germline V gene data show CDR1 as SGHDT and CDR2 as YYEEEE. Here the CDR3 DNA reads TGTGCCAGCAGCCTAGTCGAGGGATACGAGCAGTACTTC. Amino acid sequence: CASSLVEGYEQYF.

This clone was detected only a few times. V is TRBV6-5 and J is TRBJ2-1, with 8 positions matching TRBD1. The CDR3 runs 15 residues. The ends lost 5 bases at V and 6 bases at J; junction bases unmatched: 9. CDR1 is MNHEY and CDR2 is SVGAGI in the germline V gene. CDR3 region: CASSQSGTGINEQFF. CDR3 DNA sequence: TGTGCCAGCAGTCAGTCCGGGACAGGTATCAATGAGCAGTTCTTC.

This clone was detected a few times. This rearrangement joins TRBV3-1 (or the pseudogene TRBV3-2) to TRBJ1-2, with a possible D match to TRBD1 (5 bases). Germline CDR1 reads LGHDT; CDR2 reads YNNKEL (reference sequence). The CDR3 consists of 16 residues. Trimming cost V 1 base and J 1 base, with 13 bases left between them. The DNA for the CDR3 is TGTGCCAGCAGCCAAGGGAGGGGCGGTTTTAACTATGGCTACACCTTC. As protein: CASSQGRGGFNYGYTF.

The genes are TRBV10-2 and TRBJ2-1; D is undetermined. Looked up from germline, CDR1 is WSHSY and CDR2 is SAAADI. The CDR3 is 12 residues long. Trimming left V 5 bases short and J 9 bases short, with 11 bases between. This chain's CDR3 is CASSWTEIEQFF. The CDR3 DNA is TGCGCCAGCAGTTGGACGGAGATTGAGCAGTTCTTC.

A few counts support this clone. The chain uses TRBV15 and TRBJ1-3; the match to TRBD1 covers 11 bases. The CDR3 is 16 residues long. With 3 bases clipped from V and 3 bases from J, the junction kept 4 bases outside the gene matches. Germline lookup yields CDR1 LNHNV and CDR2 YYDKDF (reference sequence). For the CDR3, the DNA is TGTGCCACCAGCAGGGACAGGGGGCGAAGTGGAAACACCATATATTTT. Translation: CATSRDRGRSGNTIYF.

Only one count was recorded for this clone. The rearrangement joins TRBV18 to TRBJ2-1, with D tentatively TRBD1 (6 bases). The CDR3 runs 15 residues. Per the germline V gene, CDR1 is KGHSH and CDR2 is LQKENI. V was clipped by 1 base and J by 0 bases, with 7 bases between them. The CDR3 region is CASSPRQDSYNEQFF. The CDR3 coding sequence is TGTGCCAGCTCACCACGACAGGACTCCTACAATGAGCAGTTCTTC.

This clone showed up just a few times. The chain uses TRBV6-5 and TRBJ2-3; no reliable D call. The CDR3 covers 14 residues. Looked up from germline, CDR1 is MNHEY and CDR2 is SVGAGI. Trimming shortened V by 6 bases and J by 0 bases, and 10 bases separated the two germline ends. CDR3 amino acids: CASSVIWSTDTQYF. The CDR3 coding sequence is TGTGCCAGCAGCGTCATCTGGAGCACAGATACGCAGTATTTT.

This clone was detected only once. The CDR3 sequence: CASSLPGTGENYGYTF. For the CDR3, the DNA is TGTGCCAGCAGTCTCCCGGGGACAGGGGAGAACTATGGCTACACCTTC. The rearrangement links TRBV28 to TRBJ1-2; 10 bases align to TRBD1. The CDR3 length is 16 residues. Trimming at V came to 5 bases and at J to 2 bases, leaving 8 bases not matched to a gene. The germline gives CDR1 MDHEN, CDR2 SYDVKM.

A single count supports this clone. This chain links TRBV30 with TRBJ2-5, with D perhaps given as TRBD1 or TRBD2 (5 bases each). The CDR3 length is 12 residues. Germline-derived CDR1 and CDR2 are GTSNPN and SVGIG (reference sequence). Trimming shortened V by 1 base and J by 4 bases, and 7 bases separated the two germline ends. The CDR3 DNA sequence: TGTGCCTGGAGTGGTGGGGGAGAGACCCAGTACTTC. Amino acid sequence: CAWSGGGETQYF.

V is TRBV7-9 and J is TRBJ2-5, with 11 bases fitting TRBD2. With 5 bases clipped from V and 2 bases from J, the junction kept 7 bases outside the gene matches. The CDR3 has 16 residues. The germline CDR1 and CDR2 sequences are SEHNR and FQNEAQ (reference sequence). Here the CDR3 reads CASSPLAGGRQETQYF. DNA of the CDR3: TGTGCCAGCAGCCCCTTAGCGGGGGGGCGACAAGAGACCCAGTACTTC.

CDR3 in DNA: TGTGCCAGCAGCTTAAGTCGTGGGAACAATGAGCAGTTCTTC. Encoded protein: CASSLSRGNNEQFF. The gene calls are TRBV7-9 and TRBJ2-1, with D unclear. CDR1 is SEHNR and CDR2 is FQNEAQ in the germline V gene (reference sequence). This CDR3 is 14 amino acids long. V lost 2 bases to trimming and J lost 5 bases, with 10 bases between them.

The rearrangement joins TRBV3-1 (or the pseudogene TRBV3-2) to TRBJ1-2; D might be TRBD1 (6 bases). The CDR3 is 12 amino acids. In germline, CDR1 is LGHDT, CDR2 YNNKEL (reference sequence). The germline V and J ends were trimmed by 5 bases and 8 bases, with 12 bases remaining between them. The CDR3 nucleotides read TGTGCCAGCAGCTTCCCCAGGGGCGGCTACACCTTC. Amino acids: CASSFPRGGYTF.

The genes are TRBV2 and TRBJ2-5, with D hard to call. The V gene's germline CDR1 is SNHLY and CDR2 FYNNEI. The V gene lost 4 bases and the J gene lost 5 bases, with 2 bases spanning the gap. The CDR3 has 10 amino acids. The CDR3 here is CASSGETQYF. In nucleotides, the CDR3 is TGTGCCAGCAGTGGTGAGACCCAGTACTTC.

This chain connects TRBV5-6 to TRBJ2-1, with D tentatively TRBD1 or TRBD2 (6 bases each). The CDR3 contains 16 residues. The V end lost 0 bases, the J end lost 13 bases, and 23 bases lay between the germline ends. From germline, CDR1 is SGHDT and CDR2 YYEEEE. DNA for the CDR3: TGTGCCAGCAGCTTGGGCGGGACACCGGTCCTGAGGGTCCAGTTCTTC. It encodes CASSLGGTPVLRVQFF. The entire variable domain, with the rest obtained from reference TRBV5-6 and TRBJ2-1, is as follows: DAGVTQSPTHLIKTRGQQVTLRCSPKSGHDTVSWYQQALGQGPQFIFQYYEEEERQRGNFPDRFSGHQFPNYSSELNVNALLLGDSALYLCASSLGGTPVLRVQFFGPGTRLTVL.

This chain links TRBV7-8 with TRBJ1-6; D remains unclear. The CDR3 consists of 15 residues. V dropped 5 bases and J dropped 9 bases, with 17 bases sitting between them. CDR1 SGHVS and CDR2 FQNEAQ come from the germline V gene. The CDR3 here is CASSPDHNPSSPLHF. CDR3 coding DNA: TGTGCCAGCAGCCCAGACCATAACCCTAGTTCACCCCTCCACTTT.

The rearrangement links TRBV4-3 to TRBJ1-1, with D uncertain. Germline lookup yields CDR1 LGHNA and CDR2 YSLEER. This CDR3 has 13 residues. V was trimmed by 0 bases and J by 7 bases, leaving 9 bases between them. CDR3 loop: CASSQDASREAFF. In nucleotides, the CDR3 is TGCGCCAGCAGCCAAGACGCATCACGTGAAGCTTTCTTT.

The chain recombines TRBV5-1 with TRBJ1-5, with D possibly being TRBD1 (6 bases). The germline V gene encodes CDR1 SGHRS and CDR2 YFSETQ. V was shortened by 0 bases and J by 2 bases, with 6 bases between the two germline ends. This CDR3 comprises 14 residues. The CDR3 DNA sequence: TGCGCCAGCAGCTTGGGGACAGGCAATCAGCCCCAGCATTTT. It codes for CASSLGTGNQPQHF. Drawing the rest from reference TRBV5-1 and TRBJ1-5, the complete variable domain is KAGVTQTPRYLIKTRGQQVTLSCSPISGHRSVSWYQQTPGQGLQFLFEYFSETQRNKGNFPGRFSGRQFSNSRSEMNVSTLELGDSALYLCASSLGTGNQPQHFGDGTRLSIL.

This clone was seen a handful of times. The chain employs TRBV7-8 and TRBJ2-5; maybe TRBD2 (6 bases). Germline V gene lookup returns CDR1 SGHVS and CDR2 FQNEAQ. The CDR3 has 16 residues. V lost 2 bases, J lost 1 base, and 14 bases lay in between. This CDR3 is CASSLFSLASQETQYF. The DNA of the CDR3 is TGTGCCAGCAGCTTATTTTCGCTAGCGAGCCAAGAGACCCAGTACTTC.

This chain links TRBV5-4 with TRBJ2-7, with 15 bases aligning to TRBD2. The CDR3 is 17 residues long. The trim removed 2 bases at V and 7 bases at J, leaving 10 bases unmatched. Per germline, CDR1 SGHNT and CDR2 YYREEE (reference sequence). The CDR3 region has the DNA TGTGCCAGCAGCTTTGAGGGACTAGCGGGGGGAGCGGGGGAGCAGTACTTC. It encodes CASSFEGLAGGAGEQYF. Looking up the rest from reference TRBV5-4 and TRBJ2-7 gives the full variable domain: ETGVTQSPTHLIKTRGQQVTLRCSSQSGHNTVSWYQQALGQGPQFIFQYYREEENGRGNFPPRFSGLQFPNYSSELNVNALELDDSALYLCASSFEGLAGGAGEQYFGPGTRLTVT.

The chain links TRBV7-2 to TRBJ2-6; D perhaps matches TRBD1 (6 bases). The CDR3 runs to 17 residues. The V end lost 3 bases, the J end lost 4 bases, and 16 bases lay between the germline ends. Per germline, CDR1 SGHTA and CDR2 FQGNSA. DNA for the CDR3: TGTGCCAGCAGCTTTACAGGGTTTCCTTCGGGGGCCAACGTCCTGACTTTC. Its protein is CASSFTGFPSGANVLTF.

The chain carries TRBV15 and TRBJ2-5; tentative D call: TRBD2 (5 bases). Germline-derived CDR1 and CDR2 are LNHNV and YYDKDF (reference sequence). V was pared by 5 bases and J by 5 bases, with 36 bases between. This CDR3 has 21 residues. The CDR3 DNA follows: TGTGCCACCAGCCCCCGAGAATCCTTGCCCGGGATCCCTTTGTTTTGGGAGACCCAGTACTTC. Its translation is CATSPRESLPGIPLFWETQYF.

This clone was seen a few times. At the DNA level, this CDR3 is encoded by other sequences in the same sample as well. The chain employs TRBV7-9 and TRBJ1-5, with 7 bases that match TRBD1. Germline-derived CDR1 and CDR2 are SEHNR and FQNEAQ (reference sequence). The CDR3 runs to 14 residues. The V and J ends lost 6 bases and 2 bases, in that order; junction bases with no gene match: 4. In DNA form, the CDR3 reads TGTGCCAGCAGTCCCGACAGGGGCAATCAGCCCCAGCATTTT. It encodes CASSPDRGNQPQHF.

Details on this clone: Other nucleotide sequences in the sample specify the same CDR3. The chain couples TRBV12-3 or TRBV12-4 to TRBJ1-1, with unresolved D. This CDR3 comprises 11 residues. V was clipped by 3 bases and J by 7 bases, with 6 bases between them. CDR3: CASSLGGEAFF. The DNA for the CDR3 is TGTGCCAGCAGTTTGGGCGGTGAAGCTTTCTTT.

V is TRBV28 and J is TRBJ2-7, with D maybe TRBD2 (5 bases). Germline-derived CDR1 and CDR2 are MDHEN and SYDVKM. The V end lost 5 bases, the J end lost 4 bases, and 15 bases lay between the germline ends. This CDR3 has 14 residues. The CDR3 DNA sequence: TGTGCCAGCAGTCTCACGGGGAATCGGTACGAGCAGTACGTC. Translating gives CASSLTGNRYEQYV.